These 16 T cell receptor beta chains were sequenced from one sample in a study of blood T cells in healthy people across ages. A J-beta primer mix and a sample-barcoded 5' primer were used in a second PCR of roughly 6 to 12 cycles. Via MiXCR, TCRdb re-called the 5' RACE reads, giving one row per CDR3 protein. The sample consists of over 500,000 distinct CDR3 sequences, over 40% of them appearing once. The sample taken for sequencing was blood. The receptors derive from a woman older than 75 in good health.

The chain carries TRBV28 and TRBJ1-2; 8 bases line up with TRBD1. Germline V lookup: CDR1 MDHEN, CDR2 SYDVKM. With V trimmed by 5 bases and J by 8 bases, 16 bases remained unmatched. The CDR3 contains 16 residues. The DNA of the CDR3 is TGTGCCAGCAGTACAAATATTCACAGGGGGGCGGGAGGCTACACCTTC. Translation: CASSTNIHRGAGGYTF.

The gene calls are TRBV12-3 or TRBV12-4 and TRBJ1-2; no definite D call. The CDR3 has 13 residues. Trimming left V 5 bases short and J 8 bases short, with 15 bases between. The CDR3 sequence is CASSPDGPRGYTF. For the CDR3, the DNA is TGTGCCAGCAGTCCCGACGGTCCTCGGGGCTACACCTTC.

Concerning this clonotype: A much bigger clone sits one base away, suggesting this may be a read error. This chain links TRBV7-2 with TRBJ2-3, with 9 bases identical to TRBD2. The germline CDR1 and CDR2 sequences are SGHTA and FQGNSA. CDR3 length: 18 amino acids. The DNA of the CDR3 is TGTGCCGGCAGTCACTCCACGCGGGGGGGCGTAGTTATAGATACGCAGTATTTT. The encoded protein is CAGSHSTRGGVVIDTQYF.

This clonotype has just a few counts. The CDR3 reads CASSPTGFYEQYF. The CDR3 DNA reads TGTGCCAGCAGCCCGACAGGGTTTTACGAGCAGTACTTC. The chain couples TRBV7-2 to TRBJ2-7, with TRBD1 identical over 7 bases. The CDR3 has 13 amino acids. From germline, CDR1 is SGHTA and CDR2 FQGNSA. Germline trimming cut 5 bases from V and 4 bases from J; bases unmatched to any gene: 5.

This chain uses TRBV3-1 with TRBJ2-3, with 8 bases aligning to TRBD2. The V and J ends lost 0 bases and 4 bases, in that order; junction bases with no gene match: 6. The germline V gene encodes CDR1 LGHDT and CDR2 YNNKEL (reference sequence). The CDR3 runs to 16 residues. The CDR3 spells CASSQDISSGADTQYF. In DNA form, the CDR3 reads TGTGCCAGCAGCCAAGATATAAGTAGCGGGGCAGATACGCAGTATTTT.

The chain joins TRBV12-3 or TRBV12-4 to TRBJ2-7; D gene ambiguous. Trimming took 5 bases from V and 7 from J, leaving 18 bases between them. The CDR3 totals 14 residues. CDR3 region: CASSPPGALREQYF. The CDR3 bases are TGTGCCAGCAGTCCCCCGGGTGCCCTTAGAGAGCAGTACTTC.

The chain employs TRBV7-2 and TRBJ1-1; tentative D call: TRBD1 (6 bases). V was trimmed by 5 bases and J by 12 bases, leaving 19 bases between them. Germline V gene data show CDR1 as SGHTA and CDR2 as FQGNSA. The CDR3 length is 13 residues. CDR3 DNA sequence: TGTGCCAGCAGCGTATCGGAGGGGGGCATGACTTTCTTT. Amino acid sequence: CASSVSEGGMTFF.

This clonotype appeared once. The V call is TRBV3-1, the J call TRBJ2-1, with 8 bases aligning to TRBD2. Germline CDR1 is LGHDT and CDR2 is YNNKEL (reference sequence). V lost 0 bases to trimming and J lost 8 bases; unmatched junction nucleotides: 9. This CDR3 is built from 16 residues. DNA of the CDR3: TGTGCCAGCAGCCAAGATTCTCGGGGGGGTTTTGATGAGCAGTTCTTC. Amino acid sequence: CASSQDSRGGFDEQFF.

The chain employs TRBV19 and TRBJ2-7; no clear D. The J call could be wrong; TRBJ2-5 is a better fit for the DNA end. Germline CDR1 is LNHDA and CDR2 is SQIVND (reference sequence). The CDR3 covers 12 residues. CDR3 sequence (DNA): TGTGCCAGTAGTAGCCCTCTCAAGACCCAGTACTTC. Its translation is CASSSPLKTQYF.

The chain carries TRBV15 and TRBJ2-1; weak D call: TRBD2 (7 bases). CDR1 is LNHNV, CDR2 YYDKDF, per germline (reference sequence). V lost 0 bases, J lost 8 bases, and 17 bases lay in between. The CDR3 covers 16 residues. The CDR3 spells CATSREGGRGIYEQFF. The CDR3 DNA sequence: TGTGCCACCAGCAGAGAAGGGGGGCGGGGGATATATGAGCAGTTCTTC.

This clonotype has at least ten counts. The V gene is TRBV18, the J gene TRBJ2-7; 14 bases are shared with TRBD2. V lost 3 bases, J lost 1 base, and 8 bases stayed unmatched. The V gene's germline CDR1 is KGHSH and CDR2 LQKENI. This CDR3 region has 18 residues. The CDR3 DNA reads TGTGCCAGCTCACCTATCCCGGGACTAGCGGGAGCGTCCTACGAGCAGTACTTC. This gives the protein CASSPIPGLAGASYEQYF.

This chain links TRBV28 with TRBJ1-5; 12 positions agree with TRBD1. CDR1 is MDHEN, CDR2 SYDVKM, per germline. J lost 6 bases, V lost 8 bases, and 8 bases had no gene match. This CDR3 comprises 15 residues. The chain's CDR3 is CASGTGGPRSQPQHF. Written as DNA, the CDR3 is TGTGCCAGCGGGACAGGGGGCCCCAGGAGTCAGCCCCAGCATTTT.

This clonotype was counted only a few times. This chain joins TRBV30 and TRBJ2-6; D gene unclear. The germline V gene encodes CDR1 GTSNPN and CDR2 SVGIG (reference sequence). CDR3 length: 11 residues. V lost 0 bases and J lost 12, with 6 bases in between. For the CDR3, the DNA is TGTGCCTGGAGTGTAATGGGCGTCCTGACTTTC. Residues: CAWSVMGVLTF. Full variable domain (remainder filled in from reference TRBV30 and TRBJ2-6): SQTIHQWPATLVQPVGSPLSLECTVEGTSNPNLYWYRQAAGRGLQLLFYSVGIGQISSEVPQNLSASRPQDRQFILSSKKLLLSDSGFYLCAWSVMGVLTFGAGSRLTVL.

The chain carries TRBV7-2 and TRBJ2-5; TRBD1 agrees at 7 bases. CDR1 SGHTA and CDR2 FQGNSA come from the germline V gene. Trimming cost V 5 bases and J 5 bases; bases outside gene matches: 8. CDR3 length: 14 residues. The CDR3 region has the DNA TGTGCCAGCAGCGAGAGACAGGGATCGGAGACCCAGTACTTC. It encodes CASSERQGSETQYF.

The V call is TRBV7-2, the J call TRBJ1-2; D gene unclear. The CDR3 sequence is 14 residues long. Germline-derived CDR1 and CDR2 are SGHTA and FQGNSA. V gave up 3 bases and J gave up 8 bases, with 16 bases separating them. In nucleotides, the CDR3 is TGTGCCAGCAGCTTCCAGGCCTCTATTAGGGGCTACACCTTC. It is translated as CASSFQASIRGYTF.

The chain has TRBV4-3 and TRBJ2-7; weak D call: TRBD1 (5 bases). CDR3 length equals 14 residues. The germline CDR1 and CDR2 sequences are LGHNA and YSLEER. V shed 1 base and J shed 4 bases, with 11 bases lying between them. The CDR3: CASSQALGLYEQYF. For the CDR3, the DNA is TGCGCCAGCAGCCAAGCATTGGGGCTGTACGAGCAGTACTTC.